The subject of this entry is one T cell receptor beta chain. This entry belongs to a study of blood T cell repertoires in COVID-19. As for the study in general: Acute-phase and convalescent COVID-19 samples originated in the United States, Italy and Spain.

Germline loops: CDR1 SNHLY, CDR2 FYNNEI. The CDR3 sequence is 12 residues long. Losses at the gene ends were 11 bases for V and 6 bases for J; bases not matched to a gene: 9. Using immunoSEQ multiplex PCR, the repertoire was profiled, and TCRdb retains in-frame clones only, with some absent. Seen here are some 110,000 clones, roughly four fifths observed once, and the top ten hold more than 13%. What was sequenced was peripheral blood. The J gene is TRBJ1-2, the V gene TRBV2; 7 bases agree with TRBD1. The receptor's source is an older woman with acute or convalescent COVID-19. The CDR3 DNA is TGTGCCTCACACAGGGGACCCGATGGCTACACCTTC. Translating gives CASHRGPDGYTF. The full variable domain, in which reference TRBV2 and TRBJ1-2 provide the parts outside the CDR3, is EPEVTQTPSHQVTQMGQEVILRCVPISNHLYFYWYRQILGQKVEFLVSFYNNEISEKSEIFDDQFSVERPDGSNFTLKIRSTKLEDSAMYFCASHRGPDGYTFGSGTRLTVV.